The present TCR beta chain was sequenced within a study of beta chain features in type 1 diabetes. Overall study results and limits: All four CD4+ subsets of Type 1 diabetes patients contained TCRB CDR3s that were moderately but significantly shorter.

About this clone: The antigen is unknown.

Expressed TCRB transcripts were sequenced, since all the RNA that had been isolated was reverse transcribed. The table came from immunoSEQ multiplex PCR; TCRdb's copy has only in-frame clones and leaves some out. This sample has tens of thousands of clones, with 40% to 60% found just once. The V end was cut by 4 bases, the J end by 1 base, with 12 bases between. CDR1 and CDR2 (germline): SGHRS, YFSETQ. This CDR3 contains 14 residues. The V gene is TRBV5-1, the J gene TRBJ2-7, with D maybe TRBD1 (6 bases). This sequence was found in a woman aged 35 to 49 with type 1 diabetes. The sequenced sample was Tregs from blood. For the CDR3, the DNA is TGCGCCAGCAGCAGTGCAGGGGCATCCTACGAGCAGTACTTC. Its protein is CASSSAGASYEQYF.